This T cell receptor (beta chain) is from a study of blood T cell repertoires in COVID-19 (TCRdb year 2020). Some background on the complete study: The collaborator samples originated in the United States, Italy and Spain and spanned the acute and convalescent phases of COVID-19. The material from the prospective study consisted of cDNA or gDNA derived from T cells, B-cell-depleted T cells, or PBMCs. Subjects who had been exposed to COVID-19, were actively infected with it, or had recovered from it provided the deeply sampled blood TCRbeta repertoires that made up the dataset. The repertoires were made available in a free public database intended to serve as a resource for research on the immune response to SARS-CoV-2. Samples came from the ongoing ImmuneRACE study (first 160 participants) plus 1,254 subjects from 6 global collaborators. Nearly every sample came with metadata listing a de-identified subject ID, COVID-19 status, age in years and sex. HLA class I and class II types, where available, came from metadata supplied by the sample provider rather than from assay-based typing.

Paper-wide results and their limitations: How much clinical and demographic metadata was included differed by source and by participant, and the metadata was provided uncurated.

The immunoSEQ Assay, a bias-controlled multiplex PCR, was used to amplify TCRbeta CDR3 regions from genomic DNA. As for the original processing: The number of nucleated cells in each sample was estimated from the amplification of reference gene primers within the assay. Sequence reads were collapsed and filtered to measure the absolute abundance of every unique TCRbeta CDR3 rearrangement. For each sample, productive Simpson clonality was calculated by taking the square root of Simpson's diversity index across productive rearrangements. TCRdb obtained this table from immuneACCESS and retained in-frame rearrangements with V and J assigned. These tables miss some clones; where compared with another copy, unresolved V genes account for less than half of the shortfall, and the remainder is unexplained. V and J calls and clone size are as listed in that table; D and trimming were resolved from the DNA. Here the sample has roughly 120,000 clones; roughly four fifths occur a single time. The ten largest account for less than 8% of the sample.

The collaborating institutions used their own protocols to collect whole blood in K2EDTA tubes. Collaborator samples were shipped for TCRbeta analysis as frozen whole blood, isolated PBMCs, or DNA extracted from either sample type. For CDR1 and CDR2, the germline V gene lists KGHSH and LQKENI. Including cysteine and phenylalanine, the CDR3 has 13 amino acids. This entry keeps only the CDR3 DNA: 39 bases, framed from base 1. V gives up 3 bases and J gives up 0 bases, and the segment between their germline ends measures 5 bases. A word on this clone: The target of this receptor is not known. No clone much larger than this one lies a single base away; base qualities are absent.

Specimen: peripheral blood. The sequence links TRBV18 to TRBJ1-1; confidence is insufficient to name the D gene. This clonotype was obtained from a man between 65 and 85 years old with active or convalescent COVID-19. The CDR3 reads CASSPRLNTEAFF. The nucleotide sequence is given as TGTGCCAGCTCACCTCGTCTGAACACTGAAGCTTTCTTT.